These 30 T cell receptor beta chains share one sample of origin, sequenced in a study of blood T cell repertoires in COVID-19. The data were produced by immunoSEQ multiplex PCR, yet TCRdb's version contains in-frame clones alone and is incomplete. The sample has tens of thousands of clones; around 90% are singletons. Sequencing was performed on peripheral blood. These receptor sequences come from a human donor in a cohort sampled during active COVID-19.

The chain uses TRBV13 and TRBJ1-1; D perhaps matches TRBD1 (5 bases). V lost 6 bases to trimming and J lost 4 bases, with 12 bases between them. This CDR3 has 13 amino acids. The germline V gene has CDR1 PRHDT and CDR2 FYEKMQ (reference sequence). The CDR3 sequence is CASSPVGATEAFF. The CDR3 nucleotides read TGTGCCAGCAGTCCCGTAGGGGCCACTGAAGCTTTCTTT.

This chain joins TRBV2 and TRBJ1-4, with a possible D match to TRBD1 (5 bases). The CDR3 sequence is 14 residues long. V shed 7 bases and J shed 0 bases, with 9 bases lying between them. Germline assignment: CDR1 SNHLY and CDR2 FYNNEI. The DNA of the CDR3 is TGTGCCAGCAACCCGGGGGCAACTAATGAAAAACTGTTTTTT. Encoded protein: CASNPGATNEKLFF.

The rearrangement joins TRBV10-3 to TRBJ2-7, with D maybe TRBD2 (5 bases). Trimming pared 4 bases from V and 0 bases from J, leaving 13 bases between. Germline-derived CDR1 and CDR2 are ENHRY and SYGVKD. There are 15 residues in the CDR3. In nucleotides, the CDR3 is TGTGCCATCAGTGTTGACGGGATGCCCTCCTACGAGCAGTACTTC. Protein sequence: CAISVDGMPSYEQYF.

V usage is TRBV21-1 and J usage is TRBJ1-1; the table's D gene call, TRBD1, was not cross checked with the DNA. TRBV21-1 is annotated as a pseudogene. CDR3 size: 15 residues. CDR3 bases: TGTGCCGGGGGGGACGGACAGGGGTTGAACACTGAAGCTTTCTTT. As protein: CAGGDGQGLNTEAFF.

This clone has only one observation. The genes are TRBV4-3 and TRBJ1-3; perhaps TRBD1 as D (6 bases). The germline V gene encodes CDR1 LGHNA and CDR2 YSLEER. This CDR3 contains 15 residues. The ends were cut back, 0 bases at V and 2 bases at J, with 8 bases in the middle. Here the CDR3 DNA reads TGCGCCAGCAGCCAAGAGCACAGGGCTGGAAACACCATATATTTT. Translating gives CASSQEHRAGNTIYF.

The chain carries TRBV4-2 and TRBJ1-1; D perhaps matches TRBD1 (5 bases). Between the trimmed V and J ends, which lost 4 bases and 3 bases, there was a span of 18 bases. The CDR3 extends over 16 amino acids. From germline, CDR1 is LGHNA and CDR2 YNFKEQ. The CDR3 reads CASSPQDSHRDTEAFF. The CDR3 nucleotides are TGTGCCAGCAGCCCTCAAGACAGTCACCGGGACACTGAAGCTTTCTTT.

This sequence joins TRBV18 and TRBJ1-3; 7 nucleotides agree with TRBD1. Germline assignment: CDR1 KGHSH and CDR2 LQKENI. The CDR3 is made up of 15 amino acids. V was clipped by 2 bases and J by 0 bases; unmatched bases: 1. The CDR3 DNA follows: TGTGCCAGCTCACCAGGGACAGCCTCTGGAAACACCATATATTTT. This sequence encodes CASSPGTASGNTIYF.

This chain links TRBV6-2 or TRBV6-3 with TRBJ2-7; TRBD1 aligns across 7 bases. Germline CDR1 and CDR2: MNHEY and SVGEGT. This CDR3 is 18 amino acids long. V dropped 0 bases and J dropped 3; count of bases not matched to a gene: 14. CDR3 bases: TGTGCCAGCAGTTACTCGAGAGACGCGACAGGGCCTTTCTACGAGCAGTACTTC. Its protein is CASSYSRDATGPFYEQYF.

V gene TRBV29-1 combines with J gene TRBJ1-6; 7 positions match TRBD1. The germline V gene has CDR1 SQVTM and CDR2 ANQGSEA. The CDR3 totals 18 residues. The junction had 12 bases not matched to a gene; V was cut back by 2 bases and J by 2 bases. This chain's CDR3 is CSVENTSTGTAYNSPLHF. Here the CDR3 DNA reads TGCAGCGTTGAAAACACCTCGACCGGGACAGCCTATAATTCACCCCTCCACTTT.

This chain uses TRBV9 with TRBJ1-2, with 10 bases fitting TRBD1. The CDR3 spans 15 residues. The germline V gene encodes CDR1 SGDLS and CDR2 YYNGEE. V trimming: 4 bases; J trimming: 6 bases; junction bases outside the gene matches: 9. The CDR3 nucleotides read TGTGCCAGCAGCCCAGATCCGACAGGGGGCAATGGCTACACCTTC. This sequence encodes CASSPDPTGGNGYTF.

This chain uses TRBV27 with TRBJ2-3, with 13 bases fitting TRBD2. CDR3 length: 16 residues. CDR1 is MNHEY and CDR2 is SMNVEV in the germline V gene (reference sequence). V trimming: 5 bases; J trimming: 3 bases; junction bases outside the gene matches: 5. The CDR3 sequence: CASSLLAGGITDTQYF. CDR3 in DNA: TGTGCCAGCAGTCTACTAGCGGGGGGGATAACAGATACGCAGTATTTT.

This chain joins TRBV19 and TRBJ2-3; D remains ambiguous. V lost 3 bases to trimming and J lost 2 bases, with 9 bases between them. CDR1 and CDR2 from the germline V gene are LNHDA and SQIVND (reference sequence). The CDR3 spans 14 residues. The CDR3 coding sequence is TGTGCCAGTAGTATGTACTTCGTCACAGATACGCAGTATTTT. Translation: CASSMYFVTDTQYF.

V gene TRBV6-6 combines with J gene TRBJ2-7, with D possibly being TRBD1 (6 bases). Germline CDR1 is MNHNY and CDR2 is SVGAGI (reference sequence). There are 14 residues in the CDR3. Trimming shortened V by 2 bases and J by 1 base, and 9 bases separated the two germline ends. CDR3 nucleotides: TGTGCCAGCAGTTACGCGGACAGATCCTACGAGCAGTACTTC. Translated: CASSYADRSYEQYF.

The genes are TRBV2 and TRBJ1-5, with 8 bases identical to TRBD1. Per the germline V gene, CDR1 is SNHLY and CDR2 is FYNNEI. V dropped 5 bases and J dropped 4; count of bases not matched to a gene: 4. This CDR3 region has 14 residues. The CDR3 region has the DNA TGTGCCAGCAGTCTGACAGGGGAGAATCAGCCCCAGCATTTT. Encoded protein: CASSLTGENQPQHF.

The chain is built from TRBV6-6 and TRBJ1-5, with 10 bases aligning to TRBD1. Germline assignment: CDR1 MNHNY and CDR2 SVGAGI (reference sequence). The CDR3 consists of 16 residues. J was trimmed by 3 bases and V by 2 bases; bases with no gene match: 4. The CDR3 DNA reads TGTGCCAGCAGTTACGCGGGACAGGGGTTCAATCAGCCCCAGCATTTT. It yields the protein CASSYAGQGFNQPQHF.

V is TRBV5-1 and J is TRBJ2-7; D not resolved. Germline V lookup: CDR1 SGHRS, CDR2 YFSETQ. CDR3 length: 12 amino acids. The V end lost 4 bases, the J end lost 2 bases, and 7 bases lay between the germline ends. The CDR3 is CASSLTAYEQYF. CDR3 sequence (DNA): TGCGCCAGCAGCCTTACAGCCTACGAGCAGTACTTC.

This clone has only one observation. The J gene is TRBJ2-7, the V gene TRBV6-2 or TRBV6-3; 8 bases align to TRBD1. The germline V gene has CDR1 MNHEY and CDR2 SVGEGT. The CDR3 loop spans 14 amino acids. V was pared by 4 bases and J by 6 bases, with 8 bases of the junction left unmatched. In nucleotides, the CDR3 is TGTGCCAGCAGTTTATGGACAGGGATAGGCGAGCAGTACTTC. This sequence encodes CASSLWTGIGEQYF.

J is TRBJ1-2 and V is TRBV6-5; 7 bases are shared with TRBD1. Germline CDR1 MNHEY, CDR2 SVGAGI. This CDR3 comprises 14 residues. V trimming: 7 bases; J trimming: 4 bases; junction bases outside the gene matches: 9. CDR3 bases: TGTGCCAGCAATCCGGGACAGTCAATCTATGGCTACACCTTC. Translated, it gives CASNPGQSIYGYTF.

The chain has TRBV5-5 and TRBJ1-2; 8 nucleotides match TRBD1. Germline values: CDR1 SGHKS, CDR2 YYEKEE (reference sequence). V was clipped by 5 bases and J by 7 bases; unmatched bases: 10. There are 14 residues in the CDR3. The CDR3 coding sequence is TGTGCCAGCAGGATCGACAGGGGTTTGGTTGGCTACACCTTC. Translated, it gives CASRIDRGLVGYTF.

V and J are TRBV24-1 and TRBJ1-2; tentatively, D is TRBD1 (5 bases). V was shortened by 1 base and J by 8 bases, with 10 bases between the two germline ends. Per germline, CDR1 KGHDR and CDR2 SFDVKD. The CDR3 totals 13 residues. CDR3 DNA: TGTGCCACCAGTGATTTCAGGAGGGGAGGCTACACCTTC. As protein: CATSDFRRGGYTF.

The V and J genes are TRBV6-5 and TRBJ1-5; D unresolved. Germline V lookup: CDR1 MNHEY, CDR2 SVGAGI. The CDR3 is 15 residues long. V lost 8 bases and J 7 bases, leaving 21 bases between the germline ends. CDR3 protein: CASRRGSPLGQPQHF. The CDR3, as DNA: TGTGCCAGCCGGCGGGGTTCTCCCCTAGGACAGCCCCAGCATTTT.

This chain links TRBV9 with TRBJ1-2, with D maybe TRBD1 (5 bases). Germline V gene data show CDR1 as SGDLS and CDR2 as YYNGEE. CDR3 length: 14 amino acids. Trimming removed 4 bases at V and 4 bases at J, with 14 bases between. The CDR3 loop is CASSSLGTPYGYTF. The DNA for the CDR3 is TGTGCCAGCAGCTCCCTCGGGACTCCCTATGGCTACACCTTC.

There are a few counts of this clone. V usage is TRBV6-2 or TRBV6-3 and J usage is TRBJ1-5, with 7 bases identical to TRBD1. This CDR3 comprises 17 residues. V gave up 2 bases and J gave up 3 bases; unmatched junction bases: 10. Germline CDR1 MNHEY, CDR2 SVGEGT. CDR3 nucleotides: TGTGCCAGCAGTTACGGTATAGGGGGCTCCCCCAATCAGCCCCAGCATTTT. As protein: CASSYGIGGSPNQPQHF.

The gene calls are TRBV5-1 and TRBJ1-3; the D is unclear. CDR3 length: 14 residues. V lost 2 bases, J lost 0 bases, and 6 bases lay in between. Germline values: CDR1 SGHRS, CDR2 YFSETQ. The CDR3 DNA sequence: TGCGCCAGCAGCTTAGCGGTCTCTGGAAACACCATATATTTT. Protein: CASSLAVSGNTIYF.

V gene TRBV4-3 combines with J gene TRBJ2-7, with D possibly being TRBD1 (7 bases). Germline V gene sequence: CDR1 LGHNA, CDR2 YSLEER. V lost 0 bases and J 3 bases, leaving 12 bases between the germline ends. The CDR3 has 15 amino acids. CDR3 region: CASSQDKQGGYEQYF. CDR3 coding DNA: TGCGCCAGCAGCCAAGATAAGCAGGGGGGCTACGAGCAGTACTTC.

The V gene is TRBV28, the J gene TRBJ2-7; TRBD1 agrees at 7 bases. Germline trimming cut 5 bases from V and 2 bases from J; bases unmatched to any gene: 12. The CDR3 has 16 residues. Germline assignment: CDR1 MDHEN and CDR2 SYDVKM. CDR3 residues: CASSPQTGVFPYEQYF. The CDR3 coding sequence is TGTGCCAGCAGTCCTCAAACAGGGGTTTTTCCCTACGAGCAGTACTTC.

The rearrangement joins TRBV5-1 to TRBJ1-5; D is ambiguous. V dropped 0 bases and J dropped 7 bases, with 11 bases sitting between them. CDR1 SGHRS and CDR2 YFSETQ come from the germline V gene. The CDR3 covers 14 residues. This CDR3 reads CASSLASGEQPQHF. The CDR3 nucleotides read TGCGCCAGCAGCTTGGCCTCCGGGGAACAGCCCCAGCATTTT. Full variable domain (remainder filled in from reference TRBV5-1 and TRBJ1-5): KAGVTQTPRYLIKTRGQQVTLSCSPISGHRSVSWYQQTPGQGLQFLFEYFSETQRNKGNFPGRFSGRQFSNSRSEMNVSTLELGDSALYLCASSLASGEQPQHFGDGTRLSIL.

CDR3 in DNA: TGTGCCATCAGCGTGACAGGGGGCATATTTCCTAATGAAAAACTGTTTTTT. The encoded protein is CAISVTGGIFPNEKLFF. This rearrangement joins TRBV10-3 to TRBJ1-4; 10 bases line up with TRBD1. The V gene end was trimmed by 6 bases and the J gene end by 3 bases; junction bases not matched to a gene: 10. Germline-derived CDR1 and CDR2 are ENHRY and SYGVKD. This CDR3 spans 17 amino acids.

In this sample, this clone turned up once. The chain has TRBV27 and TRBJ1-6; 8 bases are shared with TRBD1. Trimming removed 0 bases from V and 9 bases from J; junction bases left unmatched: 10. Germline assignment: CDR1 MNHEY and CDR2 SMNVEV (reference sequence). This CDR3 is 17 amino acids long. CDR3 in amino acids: CASSLSFGSGGRSPLHF. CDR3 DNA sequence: TGTGCCAGCAGTTTATCATTCGGTTCAGGGGGCCGTTCACCCCTCCACTTT.

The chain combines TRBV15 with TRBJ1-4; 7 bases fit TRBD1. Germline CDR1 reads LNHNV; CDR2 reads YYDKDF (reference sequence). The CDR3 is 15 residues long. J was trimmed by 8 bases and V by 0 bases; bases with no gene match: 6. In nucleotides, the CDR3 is TGTGCCACCAGCAGAGATGTAGGACAGGACGAAAAACTGTTTTTT. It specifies CATSRDVGQDEKLFF.